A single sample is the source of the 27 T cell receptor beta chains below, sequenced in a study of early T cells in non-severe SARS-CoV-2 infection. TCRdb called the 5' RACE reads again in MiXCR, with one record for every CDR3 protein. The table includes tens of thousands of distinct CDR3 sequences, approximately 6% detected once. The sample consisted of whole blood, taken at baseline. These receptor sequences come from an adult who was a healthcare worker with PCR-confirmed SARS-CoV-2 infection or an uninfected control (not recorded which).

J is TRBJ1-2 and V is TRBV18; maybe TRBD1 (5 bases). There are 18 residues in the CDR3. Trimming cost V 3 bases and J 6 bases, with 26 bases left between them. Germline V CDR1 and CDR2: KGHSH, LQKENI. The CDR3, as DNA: TGTGCCAGCTCACCTAACCAGCCCCGGGTCGCGGGGGAAAATGGCTACACCTTC. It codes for CASSPNQPRVAGENGYTF.

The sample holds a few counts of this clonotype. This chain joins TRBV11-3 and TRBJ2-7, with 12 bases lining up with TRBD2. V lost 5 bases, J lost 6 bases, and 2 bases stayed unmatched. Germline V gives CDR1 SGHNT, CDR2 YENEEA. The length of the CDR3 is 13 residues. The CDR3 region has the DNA TGTGCCAGCAGCGCACTAGCGGGAGGCGAGCAGTACTTC. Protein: CASSALAGGEQYF.

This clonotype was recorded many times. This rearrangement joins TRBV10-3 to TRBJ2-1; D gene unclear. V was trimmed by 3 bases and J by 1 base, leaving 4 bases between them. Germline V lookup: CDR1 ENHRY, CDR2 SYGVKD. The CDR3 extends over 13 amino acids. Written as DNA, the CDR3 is TGTGCCATCAGTGACGAATCCTACAATGAGCAGTTCTTC. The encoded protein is CAISDESYNEQFF.

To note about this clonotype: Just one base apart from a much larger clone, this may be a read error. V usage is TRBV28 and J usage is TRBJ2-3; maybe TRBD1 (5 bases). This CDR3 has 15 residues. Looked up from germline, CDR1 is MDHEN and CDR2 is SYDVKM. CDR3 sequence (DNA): TGTGCCAACAGTTTGGGGCGCAGGGTCACAGATACGCAGTATTTT. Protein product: CANSLGRRVTDTQYF.

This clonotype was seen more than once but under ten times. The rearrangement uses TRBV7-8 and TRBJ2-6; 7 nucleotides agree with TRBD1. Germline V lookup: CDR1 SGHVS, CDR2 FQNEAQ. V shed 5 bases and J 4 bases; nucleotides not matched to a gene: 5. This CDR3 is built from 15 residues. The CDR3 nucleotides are TGTGCCAGCAGCAAAACAGGGGTAGGGGCCAACGTCCTGACTTTC. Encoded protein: CASSKTGVGANVLTF.

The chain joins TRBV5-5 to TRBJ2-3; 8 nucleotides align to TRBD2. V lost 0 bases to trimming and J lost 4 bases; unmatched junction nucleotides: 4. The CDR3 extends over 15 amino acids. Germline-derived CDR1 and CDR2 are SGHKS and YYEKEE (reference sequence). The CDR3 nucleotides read TGTGCCAGCAGCTTGGGTGCGGGAGGACCAGATACGCAGTATTTT. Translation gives CASSLGAGGPDTQYF.

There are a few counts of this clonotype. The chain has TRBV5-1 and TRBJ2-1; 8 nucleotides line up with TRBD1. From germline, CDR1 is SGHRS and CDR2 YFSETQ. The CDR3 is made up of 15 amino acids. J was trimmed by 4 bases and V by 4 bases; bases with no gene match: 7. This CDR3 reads CASSLGQGPYNEQFF. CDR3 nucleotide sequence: TGCGCCAGCAGCCTCGGACAGGGACCATACAATGAGCAGTTCTTC. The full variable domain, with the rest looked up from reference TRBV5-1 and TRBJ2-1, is KAGVTQTPRYLIKTRGQQVTLSCSPISGHRSVSWYQQTPGQGLQFLFEYFSETQRNKGNFPGRFSGRQFSNSRSEMNVSTLELGDSALYLCASSLGQGPYNEQFFGPGTRLTVL.

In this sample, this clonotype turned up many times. CDR3: CASSPPILTGQGVVAFF. The CDR3 region has the DNA TGTGCCAGCAGCCCGCCTATCTTAACCGGACAGGGGGTGGTAGCTTTCTTT. The genes are TRBV7-9 and TRBJ1-1; TRBD1 matches at 10 bases. After removal of 5 bases from V and 10 bases from J, the junction contained 19 bases not matched to a gene. Looked up from germline, CDR1 is SEHNR and CDR2 is FQNEAQ (reference sequence). The CDR3 runs to 17 residues.

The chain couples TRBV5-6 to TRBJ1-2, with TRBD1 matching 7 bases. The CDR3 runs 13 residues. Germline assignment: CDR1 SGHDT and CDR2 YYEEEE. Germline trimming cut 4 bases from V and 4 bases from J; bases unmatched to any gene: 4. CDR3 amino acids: CASSLGTVYGYTF. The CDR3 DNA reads TGTGCCAGCAGCCTGGGGACAGTCTATGGCTACACCTTC. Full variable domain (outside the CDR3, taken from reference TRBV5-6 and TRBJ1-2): DAGVTQSPTHLIKTRGQQVTLRCSPKSGHDTVSWYQQALGQGPQFIFQYYEEEERQRGNFPDRFSGHQFPNYSSELNVNALLLGDSALYLCASSLGTVYGYTFGSGTRLTVV.

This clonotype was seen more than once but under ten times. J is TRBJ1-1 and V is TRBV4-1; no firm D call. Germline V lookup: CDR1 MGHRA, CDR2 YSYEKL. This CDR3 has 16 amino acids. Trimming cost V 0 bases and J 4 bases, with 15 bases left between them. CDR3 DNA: TGCGCCAGCAGCCAAGATATTGGCAGGAGCGGCACTGAAGCTTTCTTT. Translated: CASSQDIGRSGTEAFF.

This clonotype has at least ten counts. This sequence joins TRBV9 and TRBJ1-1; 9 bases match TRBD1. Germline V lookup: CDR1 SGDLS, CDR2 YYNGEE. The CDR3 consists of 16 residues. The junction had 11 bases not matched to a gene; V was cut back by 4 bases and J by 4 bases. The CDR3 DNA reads TGTGCCAGCAGCCCAGGCTGGGACAGGGTGGTCACTGAAGCTTTCTTT. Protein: CASSPGWDRVVTEAFF.

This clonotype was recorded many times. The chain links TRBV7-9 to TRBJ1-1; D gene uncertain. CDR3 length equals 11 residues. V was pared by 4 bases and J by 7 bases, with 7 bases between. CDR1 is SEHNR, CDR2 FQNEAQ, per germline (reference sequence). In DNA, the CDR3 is TGTGCCAGCAGCTCGCCGGGTGAAGCTTTCTTT. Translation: CASSSPGEAFF. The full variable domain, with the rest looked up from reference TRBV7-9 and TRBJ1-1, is DTGVSQNPRHKITKRGQNVTFRCDPISEHNRLYWYRQTLGQGPEFLTYFQNEAQLEKSRLLSDRFSAERPKGSFSTLEIQRTEQGDSAMYLCASSSPGEAFFGQGTRLTVV.

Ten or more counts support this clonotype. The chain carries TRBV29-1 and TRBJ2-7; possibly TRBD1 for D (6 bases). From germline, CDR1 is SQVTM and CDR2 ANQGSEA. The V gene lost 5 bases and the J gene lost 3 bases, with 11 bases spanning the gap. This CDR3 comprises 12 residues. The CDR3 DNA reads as TGCAGCGTTAAGGACAGTATCTACGAGCAGTACTTC. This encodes CSVKDSIYEQYF.

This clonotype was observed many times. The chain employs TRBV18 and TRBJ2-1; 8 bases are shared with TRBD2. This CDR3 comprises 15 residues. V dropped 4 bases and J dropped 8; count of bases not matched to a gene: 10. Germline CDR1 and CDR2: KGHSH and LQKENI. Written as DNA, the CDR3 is TGTGCCAGCTCACTTCAGCGGGAGTTAATCGATGAGCAGTTCTTC. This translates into CASSLQRELIDEQFF.

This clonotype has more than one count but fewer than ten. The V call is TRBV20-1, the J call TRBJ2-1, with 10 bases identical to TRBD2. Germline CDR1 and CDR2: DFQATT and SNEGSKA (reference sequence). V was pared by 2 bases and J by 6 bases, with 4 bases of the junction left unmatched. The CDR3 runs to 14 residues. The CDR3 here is CSARSGRASNEQFF. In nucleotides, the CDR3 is TGCAGTGCTAGAAGCGGGAGGGCCAGCAATGAGCAGTTCTTC.

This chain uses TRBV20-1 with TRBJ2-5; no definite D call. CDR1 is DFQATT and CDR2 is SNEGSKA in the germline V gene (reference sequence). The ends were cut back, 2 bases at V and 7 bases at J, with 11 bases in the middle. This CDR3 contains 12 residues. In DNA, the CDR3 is TGCAGTGCTAGAAGTCTGAATTTGACCCAGTACTTC. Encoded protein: CSARSLNLTQYF.

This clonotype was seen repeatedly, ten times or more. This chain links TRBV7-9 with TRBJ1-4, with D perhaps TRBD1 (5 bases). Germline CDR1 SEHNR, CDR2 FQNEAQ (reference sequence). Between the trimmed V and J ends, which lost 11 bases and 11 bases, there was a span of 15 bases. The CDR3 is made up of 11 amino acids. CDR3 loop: CASRGEEKLFF. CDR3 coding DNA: TGTGCCTCACGGGGGGAGGAGAAACTGTTTTTT.

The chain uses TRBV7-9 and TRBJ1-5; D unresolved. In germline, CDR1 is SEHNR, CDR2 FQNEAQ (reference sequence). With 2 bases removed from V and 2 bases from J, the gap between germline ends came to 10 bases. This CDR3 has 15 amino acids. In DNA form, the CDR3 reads TGTGCCAGCAGCTTAAAGGGTATGGGCAATCAGCCCCAGCATTTT. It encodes CASSLKGMGNQPQHF.

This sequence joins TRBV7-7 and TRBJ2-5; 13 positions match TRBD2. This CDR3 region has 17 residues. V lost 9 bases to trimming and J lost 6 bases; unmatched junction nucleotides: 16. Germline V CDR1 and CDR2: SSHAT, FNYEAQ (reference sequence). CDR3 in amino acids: CASGRGALAGGPQTQYF. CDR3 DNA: TGTGCCAGTGGACGGGGGGCACTAGCGGGAGGGCCCCAGACCCAGTACTTC.

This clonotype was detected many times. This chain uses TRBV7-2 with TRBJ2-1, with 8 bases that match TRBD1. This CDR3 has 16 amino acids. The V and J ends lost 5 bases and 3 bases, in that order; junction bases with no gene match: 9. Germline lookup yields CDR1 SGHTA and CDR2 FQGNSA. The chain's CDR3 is CASSPLGQGYYNEQFF. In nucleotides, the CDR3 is TGTGCCAGCAGCCCCCTTGGACAGGGATACTACAATGAGCAGTTCTTC.

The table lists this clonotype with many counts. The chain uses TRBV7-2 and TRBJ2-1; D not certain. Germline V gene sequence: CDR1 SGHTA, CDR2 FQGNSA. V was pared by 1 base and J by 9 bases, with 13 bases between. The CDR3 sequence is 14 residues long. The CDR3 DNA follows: TGTGCCAGCAGCTTAGACCGGGCCTCGTTTGAGCAGTTCTTC. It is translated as CASSLDRASFEQFF.

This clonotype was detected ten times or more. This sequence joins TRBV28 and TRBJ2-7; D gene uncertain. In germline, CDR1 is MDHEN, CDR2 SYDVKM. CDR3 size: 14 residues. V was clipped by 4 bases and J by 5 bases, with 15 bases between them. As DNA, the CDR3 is TGTGCCAGCAGTTCCCACTATCCGCTGGACGAGCAGTACTTC. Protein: CASSSHYPLDEQYF.

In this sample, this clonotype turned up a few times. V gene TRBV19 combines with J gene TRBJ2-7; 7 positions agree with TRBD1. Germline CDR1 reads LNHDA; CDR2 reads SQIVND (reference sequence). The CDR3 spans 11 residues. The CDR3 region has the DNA TGTGGGGGGACAGATTCCTACGAGCAGTACTTC. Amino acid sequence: CGGTDSYEQYF.

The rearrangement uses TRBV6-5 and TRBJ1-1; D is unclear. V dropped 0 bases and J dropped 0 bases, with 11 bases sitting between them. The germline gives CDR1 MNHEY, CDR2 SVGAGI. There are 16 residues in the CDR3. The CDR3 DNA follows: TGTGCCAGCAGTTACTCTTCTGCCGTTATGAACACTGAAGCTTTCTTT. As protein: CASSYSSAVMNTEAFF.

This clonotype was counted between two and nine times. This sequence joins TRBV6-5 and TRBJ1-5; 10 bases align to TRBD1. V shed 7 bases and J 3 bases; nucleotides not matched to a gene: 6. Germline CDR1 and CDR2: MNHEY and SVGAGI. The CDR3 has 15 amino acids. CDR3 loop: CASKAGTGDNQPQHF. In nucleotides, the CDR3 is TGTGCCAGCAAGGCCGGGACAGGGGACAATCAGCCCCAGCATTTT.

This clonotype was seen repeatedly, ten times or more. The CDR3 is CASSSHQGRPDTQYF. CDR3 nucleotide sequence: TGTGCCAGCAGTTCCCACCAGGGCCGCCCGGATACGCAGTATTTT. The chain carries TRBV28 and TRBJ2-3; possible D gene TRBD1, 5 bases. The ends were cut back, 4 bases at V and 6 bases at J, with 17 bases in the middle. Germline assignment: CDR1 MDHEN and CDR2 SYDVKM. The CDR3 runs 15 residues.

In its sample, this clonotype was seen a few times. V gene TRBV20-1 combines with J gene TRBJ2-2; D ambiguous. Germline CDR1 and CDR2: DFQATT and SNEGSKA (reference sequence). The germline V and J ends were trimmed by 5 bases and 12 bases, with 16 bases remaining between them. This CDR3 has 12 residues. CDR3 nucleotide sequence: TGCAGTGCTTTAGGGCGAGCTGGCAAGCTGTTTTTT. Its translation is CSALGRAGKLFF.